A single TCR beta chain is shown here with its context. These data come from a study of cytomegalovirus exposure and HLA in healthy donors. Germline V gene data show CDR1 as PRHDT and CDR2 as FYEKMQ (reference sequence). The CDR3 totals 15 residues. Trimming cost V 5 bases and J 4 bases; bases outside gene matches: 6. Both 60 Vbeta primers and 13 Jbeta primers went into the PCR. Here immunoSEQ multiplex PCR was the method, and the copy in TCRdb shows in-frame clones only, minus some. The profile covers about 190,000 clones, with roughly 82% appearing a single time and about 2.6% taken by the ten largest.

The sequence was collected from a woman aged 50 to 60 in good health and CMV-seropositive. The chain carries TRBV13 and TRBJ1-4, with 8 bases fitting TRBD1. What was sequenced was PBMCs. The CDR3 protein is CASSTRTGYNEKLFF. CDR3 sequence (DNA): TGTGCCAGCAGCACCAGGACAGGGTATAATGAAAAACTGTTTTTT. Drawing the rest from reference TRBV13 and TRBJ1-4, the complete variable domain is AAGVIQSPRHLIKEKRETATLKCYPIPRHDTVYWYQQGPGQDPQFLISFYEKMQSDKGSIPDRFSAQQFSDYHSELNMSSLELGDSALYFCASSTRTGYNEKLFFGSGTQLSVL.